This passage covers 7 T cell receptor beta chains from one sample sequenced in a study of OX40 agonist ivuxolimab in advanced cancers. Produced via immunoSEQ multiplex PCR; TCRdb's table is partial and in-frame only. The table includes roughly 77,000 clones, about 85% detected once. Source: CD4+ or CD8+ T cells sorted from blood, taken in a trial of the OX40 agonist ivuxolimab. The receptors come from an adult with an advanced solid tumor such as melanoma, head and neck, liver or kidney cancer.

This clone was found a few times. The chain links TRBV9 to TRBJ2-5; 10 positions agree with TRBD1. The germline V gene encodes CDR1 SGDLS and CDR2 YYNGEE. This CDR3 is 15 amino acids long. Trimming at V came to 2 bases and at J to 5 bases, leaving 6 bases not matched to a gene. CDR3 loop: CASSVRTGGGETQYF. The CDR3 DNA reads as TGTGCCAGCAGCGTTCGGACAGGGGGAGGGGAGACCCAGTACTTC.

The chain joins TRBV19 to TRBJ1-5; the D is unclear. CDR1 LNHDA and CDR2 SQIVND come from the germline V gene (reference sequence). CDR3 length: 15 amino acids. Between the trimmed V and J ends, which lost 2 bases and 5 bases, there was a span of 13 bases. CDR3 sequence reads: CASSIPGLSDQPQHF. CDR3 nucleotides: TGTGCCAGTAGTATACCGGGTTTGTCGGATCAGCCCCAGCATTTT.

The chain carries TRBV27 and TRBJ2-1, with 9 bases aligning to TRBD2. With 6 bases clipped from V and 5 bases from J, the junction kept 14 bases outside the gene matches. This CDR3 region has 17 residues. Germline V lookup: CDR1 MNHEY, CDR2 SMNVEV (reference sequence). The CDR3 loop reads CASSPRGLAGRNNEQFF. CDR3 bases: TGTGCCAGCAGCCCTCGGGGGCTAGCGGGAAGGAACAATGAGCAGTTCTTC.

The rearrangement joins TRBV6-5 to TRBJ2-2; D is possibly TRBD2 (7 bases). V was cut by 8 bases and J by 4 bases, with 14 bases left in between. In germline, CDR1 is MNHEY, CDR2 SVGAGI. This CDR3 has 14 amino acids. The chain's CDR3 is CASQSGGRTGELFF. The CDR3 DNA is TGTGCCAGCCAGTCGGGGGGCCGCACCGGGGAGCTGTTTTTT.

This chain joins TRBV6-6 and TRBJ1-2, with TRBD1 as a possible D gene (5 bases). The V gene's germline CDR1 is MNHNY and CDR2 SVGAGI (reference sequence). Trimming took off 6 bases at V and 6 bases at J, with 11 bases between the two ends. The CDR3 runs to 12 residues. DNA for the CDR3: TGTGCCAGCAGAGAAGGGGATCATGGCTACACCTTC. It codes for CASREGDHGYTF.

The gene calls are TRBV27 and TRBJ1-1; D is undetermined. Germline V lookup: CDR1 MNHEY, CDR2 SMNVEV (reference sequence). The length of the CDR3 is 13 residues. Trimming removed 7 bases from V and 1 base from J, with 10 bases in between. The CDR3: CASNAYQNTEAFF. DNA for the CDR3: TGTGCCAGCAACGCTTACCAGAACACTGAAGCTTTCTTT.

In DNA, the CDR3 is TGTGCCAGCAGCAACAGTCCGATGAACACTGAAGCTTTCTTT. Its protein product is CASSNSPMNTEAFF. The genes are TRBV5-6 and TRBJ1-1; D gene unclear. CDR1 is SGHDT and CDR2 is YYEEEE in the germline V gene. The ends were cut back, 4 bases at V and 0 bases at J, with 10 bases in the middle. This CDR3 spans 14 amino acids.